The text below deals with one T cell receptor (beta chain). This entry belongs to a study of T cells in localized non-small cell lung cancer. The repertoire was sequenced with immunoSEQ multiplex PCR; TCRdb's copy has only in-frame clones and lacks some. The profile shows approximately 7,000 clones, roughly 50% of them singletons. The CDR3 runs 13 residues. Germline loops: CDR1 MDHEN, CDR2 SYDVKM. V lost 6 bases, J lost 6 bases, and 11 bases lay in between. The rearrangement uses TRBV28 and TRBJ2-2, with TRBD1 as a possible D gene (6 bases). Sequenced material: lymph node tissue, taken before any cancer treatment. The clonotype comes from an older female donor with stage I lung adenocarcinoma. The CDR3 loop is CASRDTGPGELFF. CDR3 nucleotides: TGTGCCAGCAGAGATACAGGGCCCGGGGAGCTGTTTTTT.